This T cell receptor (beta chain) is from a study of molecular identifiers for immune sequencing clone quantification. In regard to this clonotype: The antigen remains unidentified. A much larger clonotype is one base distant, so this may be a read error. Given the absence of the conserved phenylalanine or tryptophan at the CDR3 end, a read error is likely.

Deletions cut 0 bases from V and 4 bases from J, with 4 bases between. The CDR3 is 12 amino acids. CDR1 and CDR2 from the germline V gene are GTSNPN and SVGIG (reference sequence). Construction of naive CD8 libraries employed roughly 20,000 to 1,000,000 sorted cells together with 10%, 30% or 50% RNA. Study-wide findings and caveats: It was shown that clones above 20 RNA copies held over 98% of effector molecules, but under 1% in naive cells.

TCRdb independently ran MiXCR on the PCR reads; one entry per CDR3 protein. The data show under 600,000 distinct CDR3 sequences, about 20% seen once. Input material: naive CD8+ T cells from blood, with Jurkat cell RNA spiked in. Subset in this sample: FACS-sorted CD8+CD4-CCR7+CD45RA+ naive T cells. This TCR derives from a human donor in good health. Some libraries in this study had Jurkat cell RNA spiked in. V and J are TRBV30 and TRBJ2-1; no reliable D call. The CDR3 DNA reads TGTGCCTGGAGTGTACAATACAATGAGCAGTTCTCC. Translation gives CAWSVQYNEQFS.